A single sample gave rise to the 29 T cell receptor beta chains below, sequenced in a study of CD8 T cells in Susac syndrome. The authors reverse transcribed roughly 0.5 to 1 ug RNA with random hexamers. In TCRdb, the immunoSEQ multiplex PCR reads were re-called with MiXCR into one record per CDR3 protein. The sample lists approximately 46,000 distinct CDR3 sequences, 80% to 95% seen once, with 0.41% in the top ten. Sequenced input: CD8+ T cells from PBMCs. Receptor source: a human donor in good health.

This rearrangement joins TRBV4-1 to TRBJ2-2; a possible D gene is TRBD2 (5 bases). CDR3 size: 16 residues. V lost 6 bases and J lost 1, with 15 bases in between. Germline V CDR1 and CDR2: MGHRA, YSYEKL. DNA for the CDR3: TGCGCCAGCAGGATCCGGGAAGCCATGAACACCGGGGAGCTGTTTTTT. Protein: CASRIREAMNTGELFF.

This chain links TRBV20-1 with TRBJ2-2, with 8 bases identical to TRBD1. V trimming: 6 bases; J trimming: 5 bases; junction bases outside the gene matches: 5. The CDR3 totals 13 residues. Germline V gene lookup returns CDR1 DFQATT and CDR2 SNEGSKA (reference sequence). CDR3 protein: CSARDRSTGELFF. CDR3 sequence (DNA): TGCAGTGCCCGGGACAGGTCTACCGGGGAGCTGTTTTTT.

The chain has TRBV2 and TRBJ2-1; TRBD2 aligns across 11 bases. CDR1 and CDR2 (germline): SNHLY, FYNNEI. The CDR3 length is 15 residues. V dropped 4 bases and J dropped 6; count of bases not matched to a gene: 5. The CDR3 bases are TGTGCCAGCAGTGGGCTAGCGGGAGGCCCCAATGAGCAGTTCTTC. It encodes CASSGLAGGPNEQFF.

The chain carries TRBV12-3 or TRBV12-4 and TRBJ1-4; D is possibly TRBD1 (5 bases). CDR3 length: 15 residues. V gave up 2 bases and J gave up 0 bases, with 7 bases separating them. The CDR3 nucleotides read TGTGCCAGCAGTTTATGGGACGCAACTAATGAAAAACTGTTTTTT. Protein product: CASSLWDATNEKLFF.

V gene TRBV4-3 combines with J gene TRBJ2-7; tentative D call: TRBD2 (6 bases). Per germline, CDR1 LGHNA and CDR2 YSLEER. Trimming pared 0 bases from V and 4 bases from J, leaving 7 bases between. The CDR3 consists of 13 residues. The CDR3 DNA is TGCGCCAGCAGCCAAGACGGAGGGTACGAGCAGTACTTC. Translation gives CASSQDGGYEQYF.

The CDR3 DNA is TGTGCCAGCAGTCCTCAGGGGGGTTCGGGCGAGCAGTACTTC. Its translation is CASSPQGGSGEQYF. V and J are TRBV28 and TRBJ2-7, with D perhaps TRBD1 (7 bases). The CDR3 loop spans 14 amino acids. V lost 5 bases, J lost 6 bases, and 17 bases lay in between. The germline gives CDR1 MDHEN, CDR2 SYDVKM.

The chain carries TRBV6-2 or TRBV6-3 and TRBJ2-1; 7 bases are shared with TRBD2. CDR3 length: 14 residues. Germline CDR1 reads MNHEY; CDR2 reads SVGEGT. The V and J ends lost 10 bases and 3 bases, in that order; junction bases with no gene match: 9. Here the CDR3 DNA reads TGTGCCACCCAGTCAGGGAGGGACTACAATGAGCAGTTCTTC. Protein sequence: CATQSGRDYNEQFF.

The table lists this clonotype with a count of one. The J gene is TRBJ1-2, the V gene TRBV7-9, with D unclear. Germline V gene data show CDR1 as SEHNR and CDR2 as FQNEAQ (reference sequence). CDR3 length: 15 residues. Trimming cost V 5 bases and J 4 bases, with 17 bases left between them. CDR3 nucleotide sequence: TGTGCCAGCAGCCTCCAGGCGATCGGCGGCTATGGCTACACCTTC. As protein: CASSLQAIGGYGYTF. The full variable domain, in which reference TRBV7-9 and TRBJ1-2 provide the parts outside the CDR3, is DTGVSQNPRHKITKRGQNVTFRCDPISEHNRLYWYRQTLGQGPEFLTYFQNEAQLEKSRLLSDRFSAERPKGSFSTLEIQRTEQGDSAMYLCASSLQAIGGYGYTFGSGTRLTVV.

The chain carries TRBV6-5 and TRBJ2-1, with TRBD2 matching 9 bases. V shed 7 bases, J shed 9 bases, and the junction held 4 bases outside the gene matches. CDR1 MNHEY and CDR2 SVGAGI come from the germline V gene. The CDR3 contains 12 residues. CDR3 amino acids: CASTALAGEQFF. The CDR3 DNA reads as TGTGCCAGCACCGCACTAGCGGGTGAGCAGTTCTTC.

The CDR3 nucleotides are TGTGCCTGGAGTTCAGGGGCTGAAGCTTTCTTT. Amino acid sequence: CAWSSGAEAFF. The rearrangement links TRBV30 to TRBJ1-1; weak D call: TRBD1 (6 bases). Germline lookup yields CDR1 GTSNPN and CDR2 SVGIG (reference sequence). The CDR3 totals 11 residues. V dropped 2 bases and J dropped 6 bases, with 7 bases sitting between them.

The rearrangement links TRBV12-3 or TRBV12-4 to TRBJ2-7; TRBD2 matches at 12 bases. CDR3 length: 15 amino acids. J gave up 2 bases and V 2 bases, and 1 base lay outside the gene matches. The CDR3 reads CASSLRTSGTYEQYF. For the CDR3, the DNA is TGTGCCAGCAGTTTAAGGACTAGCGGGACCTACGAGCAGTACTTC.

The chain couples TRBV4-3 to TRBJ2-1, with 10 nucleotides matching TRBD2. J lost 4 bases, V lost 1 base, and 1 base had no gene match. Germline CDR1 is LGHNA and CDR2 is YSLEER. The CDR3 loop spans 15 amino acids. This chain's CDR3 is CASSQVAGGYNEQFF. Here the CDR3 DNA reads TGCGCCAGCAGCCAAGTAGCGGGAGGTTACAATGAGCAGTTCTTC.

The chain has TRBV6-5 and TRBJ1-1, with D tentatively TRBD1 (5 bases). CDR1 and CDR2 from the germline V gene are MNHEY and SVGAGI. The CDR3 is 14 residues long. Deletions cut 3 bases from V and 5 bases from J, with 13 bases between. CDR3 DNA sequence: TGTGCCAGCAGTTATGGAGCGGGGCAGACTGAAGCTTTCTTT. Translating it yields CASSYGAGQTEAFF.

This chain links TRBV11-2 with TRBJ2-3; tentatively, D is TRBD2 (5 bases). This CDR3 is built from 16 residues. Per the germline V gene, CDR1 is SGHAT and CDR2 is FQNNGV. Trimming stripped 5 bases from V and 2 bases from J, with 17 bases between. The CDR3 here is CASSQSRRTYTDTQYF. The CDR3 DNA follows: TGTGCCAGCAGCCAGTCAAGGAGGACCTACACAGATACGCAGTATTTT.

V gene TRBV7-9 combines with J gene TRBJ1-2, with a possible D match to TRBD1 (5 bases). CDR1 and CDR2 (germline): SEHNR, FQNEAQ (reference sequence). CDR3 length: 15 residues. Trimming cost V 5 bases and J 2 bases, with 15 bases left between them. The CDR3 here is CASSHEPGPNYGYTF. The CDR3 nucleotides are TGTGCCAGCAGCCACGAACCGGGACCCAACTATGGCTACACCTTC. Complete variable domain (other parts from reference TRBV7-9 and TRBJ1-2): DTGVSQNPRHKITKRGQNVTFRCDPISEHNRLYWYRQTLGQGPEFLTYFQNEAQLEKSRLLSDRFSAERPKGSFSTLEIQRTEQGDSAMYLCASSHEPGPNYGYTFGSGTRLTVV.

The CDR3: CASSLGEETEAFF. DNA for the CDR3: TGCGCCAGCAGCTTGGGGGAGGAGACTGAAGCTTTCTTT. This chain uses TRBV5-1 with TRBJ1-1; D ambiguous. CDR1 and CDR2 from the germline V gene are SGHRS and YFSETQ. Trimming cost V 0 bases and J 5 bases, with 8 bases left between them. The CDR3 loop spans 13 amino acids.

The rearrangement uses TRBV10-3 and TRBJ2-3; TRBD1 matches at 10 bases. The J segment lost 4 bases and the V segment lost 5 bases, leaving 3 bases of the junction unmatched. The CDR3 runs to 14 residues. Germline assignment: CDR1 ENHRY and CDR2 SYGVKD. The CDR3 here is CAISPGTGADTQYF. The CDR3 DNA is TGTGCCATCAGTCCCGGGACAGGGGCAGATACGCAGTATTTT.

In this sample, this clonotype turned up a few times. V is TRBV19 and J is TRBJ2-1, with 11 bases that match TRBD2. Losses at the gene ends were 7 bases for V and 4 bases for J; bases not matched to a gene: 6. The CDR3 has 15 amino acids. From germline, CDR1 is LNHDA and CDR2 SQIVND (reference sequence). CDR3 amino acids: CASTLAGGQYNEQFF. The CDR3 nucleotides are TGTGCCAGTACTTTAGCGGGAGGGCAATACAATGAGCAGTTCTTC.

This chain connects TRBV7-9 to TRBJ2-7; perhaps TRBD1 as D (6 bases). The CDR3 has 15 residues. The V end lost 6 bases, the J end lost 1 base, and 16 bases lay between the germline ends. Germline V gene data show CDR1 as SEHNR and CDR2 as FQNEAQ (reference sequence). The CDR3 DNA follows: TGTGCCAGCAGTTCGACTGGACAGAATTCCTACGAGCAGTACTTC. Residues: CASSSTGQNSYEQYF.

This clonotype was seen once. The CDR3 here is CASSRDFAYEQYF. The CDR3 DNA is TGTGCCAGCAGCAGGGACTTTGCCTACGAGCAGTACTTC. The rearrangement links TRBV7-9 to TRBJ2-7, with TRBD2 as a possible D gene (6 bases). Per germline, CDR1 SEHNR and CDR2 FQNEAQ (reference sequence). With 5 bases removed from V and 2 bases from J, the gap between germline ends came to 10 bases. The CDR3 has 13 amino acids.

The chain recombines TRBV7-9 with TRBJ1-3; no reliable D call. Trimming removed 5 bases at V and 0 bases at J, with 17 bases between. The germline gives CDR1 SEHNR, CDR2 FQNEAQ (reference sequence). The CDR3 covers 17 residues. CDR3 residues: CASSPPSRVSSGNTIYF. Here the CDR3 DNA reads TGTGCCAGCAGCCCCCCGTCTAGGGTCAGCTCTGGAAACACCATATATTTT.

The V call is TRBV29-1, the J call TRBJ2-3, with D possibly being TRBD1 or TRBD2 (5 bases each). The ends were cut back, 3 bases at V and 2 bases at J, with 12 bases in the middle. Germline CDR1 is SQVTM and CDR2 is ANQGSEA. CDR3 length equals 14 residues. The chain's CDR3 is CSVDLEGTTDTQYF. The CDR3 DNA reads TGCAGCGTTGATTTGGAAGGGACCACAGATACGCAGTATTTT.

This chain connects TRBV13 to TRBJ2-7; D gene unclear. Trimming removed 0 bases at V and 0 bases at J, with 6 bases between. CDR1 PRHDT and CDR2 FYEKMQ come from the germline V gene (reference sequence). The CDR3 loop spans 14 amino acids. Written as DNA, the CDR3 is TGTGCCAGCAGCTTAGGACTGAGCTCCTACGAGCAGTACTTC. It specifies CASSLGLSSYEQYF.

This clonotype was detected once. This rearrangement joins TRBV29-1 to TRBJ1-3; unclear D gene. Germline V gene data show CDR1 as SQVTM and CDR2 as ANQGSEA. Trimming left V 2 bases short and J 0 bases short, with 8 bases between. This CDR3 has 14 amino acids. CDR3 sequence (DNA): TGCAGCGTTGAACTAAGACACTCTGGAAACACCATATATTTT. Translation: CSVELRHSGNTIYF.

The count of this clonotype is one. The gene calls are TRBV27 and TRBJ1-1, with 8 nucleotides matching TRBD1. The V gene's germline CDR1 is MNHEY and CDR2 SMNVEV (reference sequence). V shed 5 bases and J 4 bases; nucleotides not matched to a gene: 6. CDR3 length: 14 amino acids. The DNA of the CDR3 is TGTGCCAGCAGTACTCAGGGGGCGGTCACTGAAGCTTTCTTT. It encodes CASSTQGAVTEAFF.

J is TRBJ2-1 and V is TRBV6-5; D may be TRBD1 (6 bases). Trimming pared 2 bases from V and 4 bases from J, leaving 18 bases between. Germline CDR1 and CDR2: MNHEY and SVGAGI. The CDR3 extends over 17 amino acids. The CDR3 loop is CASSYDRQAPPYNEQFF. CDR3 coding DNA: TGTGCCAGCAGTTACGACAGACAGGCCCCCCCATACAATGAGCAGTTCTTC.

The V and J genes are TRBV27 and TRBJ2-7; TRBD2 aligns across 13 bases. From germline, CDR1 is MNHEY and CDR2 SMNVEV (reference sequence). The J segment lost 4 bases and the V segment lost 6 bases, leaving 6 bases of the junction unmatched. This CDR3 has 15 amino acids. This chain's CDR3 is CASSSRLAGGYEQYF. CDR3 nucleotides: TGTGCCAGCAGCTCGCGACTAGCGGGAGGTTACGAGCAGTACTTC.

The rearrangement joins TRBV27 to TRBJ1-6, with TRBD1 identical over 7 bases. CDR1 MNHEY and CDR2 SMNVEV come from the germline V gene (reference sequence). This CDR3 region has 15 residues. Unmatched junction bases numbered 9, after V lost 1 base and J lost 12 bases. The CDR3 DNA sequence: TGTGCCAGCAGTTTATACGTAGGGGGCGAGGGACCCCTCCACTTT. Encoded protein: CASSLYVGGEGPLHF.

In regard to this clonotype: Its ends do not fully match the called genes, so a read error is possible. The CDR3 is CASSPEVSGELFF. The CDR3 DNA reads TGTGCTAGCAGCCCCGAGGTCTCCGGGGAGCTGTTTTTT. The rearrangement uses TRBV7-7 and TRBJ2-2; no clear D gene. Germline assignment: CDR1 SSHAT and CDR2 FNYEAQ (reference sequence). The CDR3 sequence is 13 residues long.